Shown below are 17 T cell receptor beta chains from a single sample sequenced in a study of multiple sclerosis patients with progressive multifocal leukoencephalopathy. Here immunoSEQ multiplex PCR was the method, and the copy in TCRdb shows in-frame clones only, minus some. The sample carries fewer than 40,000 clones, 89% recorded once. Time point denoted: before natalizumab initiation. Sequenced input: PBMCs. These TCRs come from a human donor with multiple sclerosis.

The chain recombines TRBV7-2 with TRBJ1-3; D is uncertain. V lost 8 bases to trimming and J lost 0 bases, with 20 bases between them. Germline V gene sequence: CDR1 SGHTA, CDR2 FQGNSA. There are 17 residues in the CDR3. CDR3 sequence: CASAFEPGWSSGNTIYF. CDR3 sequence (DNA): TGTGCCAGCGCATTCGAACCAGGTTGGAGCTCTGGAAACACCATATATTTT.

V usage is TRBV10-1 and J usage is TRBJ2-1, with 7 positions matching TRBD1. J gave up 8 bases and V 4 bases, and 8 bases lay outside the gene matches. Germline CDR1 WNHNN, CDR2 SYGVQD (reference sequence). The CDR3 totals 14 residues. The DNA for the CDR3 is TGCGCCAGCAGTGGACGACAGGGTTGGGATGAGCAGTTCTTC. Translating it yields CASSGRQGWDEQFF.

In its sample, this clone was seen once. The rearrangement links TRBV5-4 to TRBJ2-3, with TRBD2 matching 8 bases. Germline CDR1 is SGHNT and CDR2 is YYREEE (reference sequence). The trim removed 4 bases at V and 6 bases at J, leaving 4 bases unmatched. The CDR3 is 13 residues long. The CDR3: CASSQTSDDTQYF. CDR3 nucleotide sequence: TGTGCCAGCAGCCAGACTAGCGACGATACGCAGTATTTT.

V gene TRBV2 combines with J gene TRBJ1-1, with D uncertain. The V and J ends lost 3 bases and 3 bases respectively, with 11 bases between them. Germline V gene lookup returns CDR1 SNHLY and CDR2 FYNNEI. The CDR3 is made up of 14 amino acids. The CDR3: CASSDGSGYTEAFF. The CDR3 nucleotides are TGTGCCAGCAGTGACGGTTCAGGATACACTGAAGCTTTCTTT. The full variable domain, its missing parts supplied by reference TRBV2 and TRBJ1-1, is EPEVTQTPSHQVTQMGQEVILRCVPISNHLYFYWYRQILGQKVEFLVSFYNNEISEKSEIFDDQFSVERPDGSNFTLKIRSTKLEDSAMYFCASSDGSGYTEAFFGQGTRLTVV.

This clone was picked up one time. The chain has TRBV9 and TRBJ2-1; D gene ambiguous. CDR3 length equals 12 residues. Germline loops: CDR1 SGDLS, CDR2 YYNGEE. Trimming pared 4 bases from V and 8 bases from J, leaving 10 bases between. CDR3: CASSPSSDEQFF. The CDR3 nucleotides read TGTGCCAGCAGCCCGAGCTCTGATGAGCAGTTCTTC.

The gene calls are TRBV4-1 and TRBJ2-2; D gene ambiguous. Germline loops: CDR1 MGHRA, CDR2 YSYEKL. The CDR3 covers 14 residues. Trimming pared 0 bases from V and 7 bases from J, leaving 9 bases between. The CDR3, as DNA: TGCGCCAGCAGCCAAGAACCCGTTTTCGGGGAGCTGTTTTTT. Protein: CASSQEPVFGELFF.

The genes are TRBV4-2 and TRBJ1-2; D may be TRBD1 (5 bases). This CDR3 has 13 residues. Between the trimmed V and J ends, which lost 3 bases and 4 bases, there was a span of 9 bases. Germline-derived CDR1 and CDR2 are LGHNA and YNFKEQ. CDR3 in amino acids: CASSQTDSYGYTF. Here the CDR3 DNA reads TGTGCCAGCAGCCAGACTGACAGCTATGGCTACACCTTC.

Only one count was recorded for this clone. This chain joins TRBV19 and TRBJ2-5, with a possible D match to TRBD2 (5 bases). Gene TRBJ2-7 matches the end of the DNA better, so the J call may be wrong. The germline gives CDR1 LNHDA, CDR2 SQIVND (reference sequence). The CDR3 has 14 amino acids. The DNA for the CDR3 is TGTGCCAGTAGTATGGGCCTTCGGGATTACGAGCAGTACTTC. Amino acid sequence: CASSMGLRDYEQYF.

V usage is TRBV5-8 and J usage is TRBJ1-5, with D tentatively TRBD1 (5 bases). This CDR3 spans 14 amino acids. Germline V gene lookup returns CDR1 SGHTS and CDR2 YDEGEE. V lost 4 bases, J lost 6 bases, and 14 bases lay in between. The DNA of the CDR3 is TGTGCCAGCAGCCTCTATGGGAGGGGTCAGCCCCAGCATTTT. It encodes CASSLYGRGQPQHF. Complete variable domain (other parts from reference TRBV5-8 and TRBJ1-5): EAGVTQSPTHLIKTRGQQATLRCSPISGHTSVYWYQQALGLGLQFLLWYDEGEERNRGNFPPRFSGRQFPNYSSELNVNALELEDSALYLCASSLYGRGQPQHFGDGTRLSIL.

Written as DNA, the CDR3 is TGTGCCAGCACCCCGGCAGGGGGTTCAAAGGGCTACACCTTC. This encodes CASTPAGGSKGYTF. V gene TRBV7-8 combines with J gene TRBJ1-2; TRBD1 agrees at 7 bases. The germline V gene encodes CDR1 SGHVS and CDR2 FQNEAQ. After removal of 7 bases from V and 8 bases from J, the junction contained 13 bases not matched to a gene. The CDR3 is 14 residues long.

The chain joins TRBV28 to TRBJ1-5; D unclear. Germline V CDR1 and CDR2: MDHEN, SYDVKM. The CDR3 spans 13 residues. Between the trimmed V and J ends, which lost 2 bases and 4 bases, there was a span of 6 bases. The CDR3 bases are TGTGCCAGCAGTTTACTTGGTAATCAGCCCCAGCATTTT. Residues: CASSLLGNQPQHF.

The CDR3: CASSPGRGSREQYF. The CDR3 DNA sequence: TGTGCCAGCAGCCCGGGGCGCGGGAGCCGCGAGCAGTACTTC. The V and J genes are TRBV5-6 and TRBJ2-7, with 7 bases aligning to TRBD2. The junction had 10 bases not matched to a gene; V was cut back by 4 bases and J by 6 bases. The CDR3 has 14 residues. The germline V gene has CDR1 SGHDT and CDR2 YYEEEE.

Comment on this clone: At one end the junction does not follow the germline gene, possibly because of a read error. The CDR3 bases are TGCGCCAGCGGCTTGGTTGGGGGAAATGAGCAGTTCTTC. Its protein product is CASGLVGGNEQFF. This chain uses TRBV5-1 with TRBJ2-1, with D perhaps assigned TRBD1 or TRBD2 (5 bases each). The CDR3 has 13 residues. CDR1 is SGHRS, CDR2 YFSETQ, per germline.

This clone was picked up one time. This sequence joins TRBV4-3 and TRBJ2-7, with D possibly matching TRBD1 (5 bases). This CDR3 has 16 residues. The germline V gene has CDR1 LGHNA and CDR2 YSLEER. Trimming left V 3 bases short and J 2 bases short, with 17 bases between. The CDR3 is CASSQEPGILTYEQYF. The CDR3 DNA reads as TGCGCCAGCAGCCAGGAGCCAGGGATCTTAACCTACGAGCAGTACTTC.

V is TRBV5-6 and J is TRBJ1-2; a possible D gene is TRBD1 (5 bases). CDR1 and CDR2 from the germline V gene are SGHDT and YYEEEE. The CDR3 covers 15 residues. The germline V and J ends were trimmed by 0 bases and 5 bases, with 14 bases remaining between them. The CDR3 region has the DNA TGTGCCAGCAGCTTGGAAGGGGCCGAGGGTTATGGCTACACCTTC. It codes for CASSLEGAEGYGYTF.

The genes are TRBV7-2 and TRBJ1-1, with 9 bases identical to TRBD1. Germline V gene sequence: CDR1 SGHTA, CDR2 FQGNSA. This CDR3 contains 12 residues. V trimming: 2 bases; J trimming: 9 bases; junction bases outside the gene matches: 1. The chain's CDR3 is CASSLYRGQAFF. The CDR3 DNA reads as TGTGCCAGCAGCTTATACAGGGGGCAAGCTTTCTTT.

This chain joins TRBV10-3 and TRBJ2-2; tentatively, D is TRBD1 (6 bases). This CDR3 contains 16 residues. The V end was cut by 3 bases, the J end by 0 bases, with 11 bases between. In germline, CDR1 is ENHRY, CDR2 SYGVKD. The CDR3 reads CAISEGGGANTGELFF. The CDR3 nucleotides are TGTGCCATCAGTGAAGGGGGTGGAGCGAACACCGGGGAGCTGTTTTTT.